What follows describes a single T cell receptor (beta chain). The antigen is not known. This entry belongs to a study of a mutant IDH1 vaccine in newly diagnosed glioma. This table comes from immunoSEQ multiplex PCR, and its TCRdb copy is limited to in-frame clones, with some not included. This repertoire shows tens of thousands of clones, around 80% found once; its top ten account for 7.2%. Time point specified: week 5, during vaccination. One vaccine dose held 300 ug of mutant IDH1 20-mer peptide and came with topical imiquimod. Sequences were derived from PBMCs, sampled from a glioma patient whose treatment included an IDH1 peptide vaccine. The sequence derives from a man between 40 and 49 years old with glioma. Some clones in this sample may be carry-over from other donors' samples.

CDR3 in amino acids: CSASRDDEQFF. The CDR3 coding sequence is TGCAGTGCTAGCAGGGATGATGAGCAGTTCTTC. The V gene is TRBV20-1, the J gene TRBJ2-1, with D tentatively TRBD1 (5 bases). The V end was cut by 3 bases, the J end by 8 bases, with 8 bases between. This CDR3 spans 11 amino acids. Germline loops: CDR1 DFQATT, CDR2 SNEGSKA (reference sequence).